This T cell receptor beta chain was documented in a study of cytomegalovirus exposure and HLA in healthy donors. Primers for the PCR totalled 60 Vbeta and 13 Jbeta. The repertoire was sequenced with immunoSEQ multiplex PCR; TCRdb's copy has only in-frame clones and lacks some. The sample consists of about 180,000 clones, over 65% of them appearing once. Germline CDR1 SGHTA, CDR2 FQGNSA. This CDR3 region has 14 residues. The V end was cut by 5 bases, the J end by 8 bases, with 16 bases between. The chain employs TRBV7-2 and TRBJ1-5; maybe TRBD1 (5 bases). The receptor comes from a man aged 18 to 30 in good health and CMV-seronegative. Sequences were obtained from PBMCs. The DNA for the CDR3 is TGTGCCAGCAGCCCTGCTGGGGGGTGGGAGCCCCAGCATTTT. This sequence encodes CASSPAGGWEPQHF. Full variable domain (remainder filled in from reference TRBV7-2 and TRBJ1-5): GAGVSQSPSNKVTEKGKDVELRCDPISGHTALYWYRQSLGQGLEFLIYFQGNSAPDKSGLPSDRFSAERTGGSVSTLTIQRTQQEDSAVYLCASSPAGGWEPQHFGDGTRLSIL.